This T cell receptor beta chain was identified during a study of T cell responses to AZD1222 COVID-19 vaccine. Study-wide findings and caveats: In a largely white British group with more females than males, clonal diversity was possibly underestimated. None of the repertoires were sampled until the peak T cell response had passed.

Germline CDR1 reads LNHDA; CDR2 reads SQIVND (reference sequence). The junction had 1 base not matched to a gene; V was cut back by 1 base and J by 8 bases. The CDR3 is 12 residues long. Here immunoSEQ multiplex PCR was the method, and the copy in TCRdb shows in-frame clones only, minus some. This table holds around 130,000 clones, less than 95% found once. With respect to this clone: The antigen is unknown.

The source material was peripheral blood, sampled on day 0 of AZD1222 vaccination. The rearrangement joins TRBV19 to TRBJ1-1; 7 positions match TRBD1. The TCR was taken from an adult in good health. DNA for the CDR3: TGTGCCAGTAGTATAGGACAGGGCGAAGCTTTCTTT. This codes for CASSIGQGEAFF.